Listed below are T cell receptor beta chains from one sample, sequenced in a study of beta chain features in type 1 diabetes. Assay: immunoSEQ multiplex PCR; the TCRdb copy retains only in-frame clones and omits some. The sample consists of tens of thousands of clones, about 50% of them appearing once. What was sequenced was central memory CD4+ T cells from blood. These receptors were obtained from a man aged 25-40 years with type 1 diabetes. Each CDR3 is given with its conserved first and last residue. The order of the fields is clone size, V gene, J gene, D gene, CDR3 protein, CDR3 DNA. D genes are given only for firm matches. Clone size is shown for a subset of rows, as once, few, many or a class of expanded clone.

.	TRBV29-1	TRBJ1-2	TRBD1	CSVGRQGQSGYTF	TGCAGCGTGGGCCGACAGGGGCAAAGTGGCTACACCTTC
few	TRBV4-2	TRBJ2-7	.	CASSQGSANSYEQYF	TGTGCCAGCAGCCAAGGCTCCGCTAACTCCTACGAGCAGTACTTC
few	TRBV30	TRBJ1-5	.	CAWSSKTGSLQPQHF	TGTGCCTGGAGTTCAAAGACAGGAAGTCTTCAGCCCCAGCATTTT
.	TRBV10-3	TRBJ2-2	.	CAIRPGGGELFF	TGTGCCATCAGGCCTGGAGGCGGGGAGCTGTTTTTT
.	TRBV6-5	TRBJ1-2	TRBD1	CASSNLLQGVYGYTF	TGTGCCAGCAGCAACCTCCTACAGGGGGTCTATGGCTACACCTTC
.	TRBV19	TRBJ2-5	TRBD1	CASSIATGSETQYF	TGTGCCAGTAGTATAGCGACAGGGTCGGAGACCCAGTACTTC
.	TRBV5-6	TRBJ1-4	TRBD1	CASSRDRGRNLGEKLFF	TGTGCCAGCAGCCGGGACAGGGGGCGCAATCTCGGTGAAAAACTGTTTTTT
.	TRBV9	TRBJ2-1	TRBD2	CASSVSGGEYNEQFF	TGTGCCAGCAGCGTTAGCGGGGGAGAGTACAATGAGCAGTTCTTC
.	TRBV2	TRBJ2-2	TRBD1	CASKGAITGELFF	TGTGCCAGCAAGGGGGCCATCACCGGGGAGCTGTTTTTT
.	TRBV27	TRBJ1-2	.	CASSPYRQDKGYTF	TGTGCCAGCAGTCCCTACCGACAGGACAAGGGCTACACCTTC
few	TRBV4-2	TRBJ2-7	TRBD1	CASSSRGQGDTYEQYF	TGTGCCAGCAGCTCCCGCGGACAGGGGGACACCTACGAGCAGTACTTC
.	TRBV2	TRBJ1-1	.	CASRPDMNTEAFF	TGTGCCAGTCGACCTGACATGAACACTGAAGCTTTCTTT
.	TRBV30	TRBJ2-5	.	CAWSVLLATQETQYF	TGTGCCTGGAGTGTACTCCTAGCGACCCAAGAGACCCAGTACTTC
.	TRBV6-6	TRBJ1-1	TRBD1	CASTGQGLSEAFF	TGTGCCAGCACCGGACAGGGTTTGTCTGAAGCTTTCTTT
.	TRBV11-2	TRBJ2-2	TRBD1	CASSLSNRGRRTGELFF	TGTGCCAGCAGCTTATCAAACAGGGGGCGGCGAACCGGGGAGCTGTTTTTT
few	TRBV18	TRBJ2-2	.	CASSPPMGRNTGELFF	TGTGCCAGCTCACCACCGATGGGGCGAAACACCGGGGAGCTGTTTTTT
.	TRBV5-1	TRBJ2-5	TRBD2	CASSLEFSGGPRETQYF	TGCGCCAGCAGCTTGGAGTTTTCGGGAGGGCCGCGGGAGACCCAGTACTTC
.	TRBV7-2	TRBJ2-1	.	CASSLWRGGVDEQFF	TGTGCCAGCAGCTTATGGAGGGGGGGGGTCGATGAGCAGTTCTTC
.	TRBV5-1	TRBJ2-3	TRBD1	CASSLQGYTDTQYF	TGCGCCAGCAGCTTACAGGGGTACACAGATACGCAGTATTTT
few	TRBV29-1	TRBJ2-7	TRBD1	CSGRAGGAGEQYF	TGCAGCGGGCGGGCAGGGGGCGCGGGGGAGCAGTACTTC
.	TRBV7-9	TRBJ2-7	.	CASSLRGSELSYEQYF	TGTGCCAGCAGCTTACGGGGGTCTGAACTATCCTACGAGCAGTACTTC
.	TRBV2	TRBJ1-3	TRBD1	CASSGTGKRSGNTIYF	TGTGCCAGCAGTGGGACAGGGAAGAGGTCTGGAAACACCATATATTTT
.	TRBV19	TRBJ1-1	.	CASSINSLLEAFF	TGTGCCAGTAGTATTAACAGTCTCCTGGAAGCTTTCTTT
.	TRBV7-9	TRBJ2-3	.	CASSLGDVSTDTQYF	TGTGCCAGCAGTCTGGGAGACGTCAGCACAGATACGCAGTATTTT
.	TRBV5-1	TRBJ2-2	TRBD2	CASSSLAGTDTGELFF	TGCGCCAGCAGCTCTCTAGCGGGAACGGACACCGGGGAGCTGTTTTTT
.	TRBV6-1	TRBJ1-2	.	CASSSNGGYGYTF	TGTGCCAGCAGTTCAAATGGAGGGTATGGCTACACCTTC
.	TRBV13	TRBJ2-1	TRBD2	CASSLRTSGTYNEQFF	TGTGCCAGCAGCTTAAGAACTAGCGGGACGTACAATGAGCAGTTCTTC
.	TRBV6-1	TRBJ1-4	TRBD1	CASPPGQGNEKLFF	TGTGCCAGCCCCCCGGGACAGGGGAATGAAAAACTGTTTTTT
.	TRBV4-2	TRBJ1-2	TRBD1	CASSQEDRGVGGYTF	TGTGCCAGCAGCCAAGAGGACAGGGGTGTAGGTGGCTACACCTTC
.	TRBV6-6	TRBJ2-3	TRBD1	CASSRLQGGTDTQYF	TGTGCCAGCAGCCGACTCCAGGGGGGCACAGATACGCAGTATTTT
.	TRBV5-1	TRBJ2-1	TRBD2	CASSLVSSGNEQFF	TGCGCCAGCAGCTTGGTATCTAGCGGGAATGAGCAGTTCTTC
.	TRBV10-3	TRBJ2-3	TRBD2	CAIRPSGGNQDTQYF	TGTGCCATCAGACCCTCCGGGGGGAATCAAGATACGCAGTATTTT
few	TRBV6-6	TRBJ2-7	.	CASSYSDSPAQYF	TGTGCCAGCAGTTACTCCGACTCACCCGCGCAGTACTTC
.	TRBV5-1	TRBJ2-3	.	CASSSTHAGTDTQYF	TGCGCCAGCAGCTCGACCCACGCGGGTACAGATACGCAGTATTTT
few	TRBV4-1	TRBJ2-1	.	CASSPGTPSINEQFF	TGCGCCAGCAGCCCCGGGACTCCAAGCATCAATGAGCAGTTCTTC
few	TRBV7-2	TRBJ2-7	TRBD1	CASSLKVTGGYEQYF	TGTGCCAGCAGCCTCAAAGTGACAGGGGGCTACGAGCAGTACTTC
once	TRBV18	TRBJ2-3	TRBD2	CASSPKILSGRPTDTQYF	TGTGCCAGCTCACCCAAAATTTTGAGCGGGAGACCCACAGATACGCAGTATTTT
.	TRBV27	TRBJ2-1	.	CASAGGRGSYNEQFF	TGTGCCAGCGCCGGGGGGCGAGGCTCCTACAATGAGCAGTTCTTC
few	TRBV5-6	TRBJ2-2	.	CASSWGENTGELFF	TGTGCCAGCAGCTGGGGCGAGAACACCGGGGAGCTGTTTTTT
.	TRBV5-1	TRBJ2-3	.	CASSPFRSGTDTQYF	TGCGCCAGCAGCCCTTTTAGATCTGGTACAGATACGCAGTATTTT
few	TRBV2	TRBJ2-3	TRBD2	CASSEEPGLGSAQYF	TGTGCCAGCAGTGAAGAACCCGGACTAGGAAGTGCGCAGTATTTT
.	TRBV28	TRBJ2-7	TRBD1	CASSSRGQGRYEQYF	TGTGCCAGCAGTTCCCGAGGACAGGGGCGCTACGAGCAGTACTTC
.	TRBV7-9	TRBJ2-1	.	CASSFQGGYNEQFF	TGTGCCAGCAGCTTCCAGGGGGGCTACAATGAGCAGTTCTTC
.	TRBV6-1	TRBJ2-7	.	CASNVGGNSYEQYF	TGTGCCAGCAATGTTGGCGGGAACTCCTACGAGCAGTACTTC
.	TRBV6-5	TRBJ2-3	.	CASSYRGDTQYF	TGTGCCAGCAGCTATAGGGGGGATACGCAGTATTTT
.	TRBV19	TRBJ2-1	TRBD1	CASNLEGQDPYNEQFF	TGTGCCAGTAATCTGGAGGGACAGGATCCTTACAATGAGCAGTTCTTC
.	TRBV30	TRBJ1-1	.	CAWSVLGPEAFF	TGTGCCTGGAGTGTACTAGGGCCTGAAGCTTTCTTT
.	TRBV1	TRBJ2-4	.	CTSSQDPQRGETKNIQYF	TGCACCAGCAGCCAAGATCCTCAGCGGGGAGAGACCAAAAACATTCAGTACTTC
.	TRBV29-1	TRBJ2-2	TRBD2	CSVQPRGGTGELFF	TGCAGCGTCCAACCGCGGGGGGGCACCGGGGAGCTGTTTTTT
.	TRBV4-1	TRBJ2-1	TRBD2	CASSQDLTAGRSDNEQFF	TGCGCCAGCAGCCAAGATCTCACAGCGGGACGATCGGACAATGAGCAGTTCTTC
.	TRBV5-4	TRBJ2-7	TRBD1	CASSSGQGYEQYF	TGTGCCAGCAGCTCCGGACAGGGCTACGAGCAGTACTTC
.	TRBV4-2	TRBJ2-1	TRBD2	CASSQPTSGRANEQFF	TGTGCCAGCAGCCAGCCTACTAGCGGGAGGGCAAATGAGCAGTTCTTC
few	TRBV11-3	TRBJ2-1	TRBD2	CASSPGGGLAVLEQFF	TGTGCCAGCAGCCCTGGGGGAGGACTAGCGGTCCTCGAGCAGTTCTTC
.	TRBV7-2	TRBJ2-1	.	CASSPVTAYNEQFF	TGTGCCAGCAGCCCAGTTACAGCCTACAATGAGCAGTTCTTC
few	TRBV5-1	TRBJ2-1	.	CASSFRGSNEQFF	TGCGCCAGCAGCTTCAGGGGCTCGAATGAGCAGTTCTTC
once	TRBV30	TRBJ1-5	TRBD1	CAYTGQSGQPQHF	TGTGCCTATACGGGACAGTCGGGACAGCCCCAGCATTTT
.	TRBV5-1	TRBJ2-3	TRBD2	CASSPFVRREATDTQYF	TGCGCCAGCAGCCCCTTCGTTCGGCGGGAGGCGACAGATACGCAGTATTTT